The 4 T cell receptor beta chains below were found in one sample sequenced in a study of OX40 agonist ivuxolimab in advanced cancers. Sequenced by immunoSEQ multiplex PCR; TCRdb stores in-frame clones only, minus some. The profile shows some 30,000 clones, roughly 86% of them singletons. The sequenced sample was CD4+ or CD8+ T cells sorted from blood, obtained in a trial of the OX40 agonist ivuxolimab. These receptors were obtained from an adult with an advanced solid tumor such as melanoma, head and neck, liver or kidney cancer.

This sequence joins TRBV27 and TRBJ2-7; 7 nucleotides agree with TRBD2. V lost 6 bases, J lost 5 bases, and 16 bases stayed unmatched. The CDR3 runs 16 residues. Germline V gives CDR1 MNHEY, CDR2 SMNVEV (reference sequence). The CDR3 region has the DNA TGTGCCAGCAGAAAGGTGGGGGACCGGGACTACAACGAGCAGTACTTC. Translating gives CASRKVGDRDYNEQYF.

The chain combines TRBV7-9 with TRBJ2-5; 8 bases are shared with TRBD1. Germline values: CDR1 SEHNR, CDR2 FQNEAQ (reference sequence). The CDR3 loop spans 15 amino acids. V dropped 4 bases and J dropped 5; count of bases not matched to a gene: 9. The CDR3 sequence: CASSWTDRDVETQYF. CDR3 in DNA: TGTGCCAGCAGCTGGACGGACAGGGACGTGGAGACCCAGTACTTC. Combining the CDR3 with reference TRBV7-9 and TRBJ2-5 gives the whole variable domain DTGVSQNPRHKITKRGQNVTFRCDPISEHNRLYWYRQTLGQGPEFLTYFQNEAQLEKSRLLSDRFSAERPKGSFSTLEIQRTEQGDSAMYLCASSWTDRDVETQYFGPGTRLLVL.

V and J are TRBV7-3 and TRBJ2-3; TRBD2 matches at 8 bases. The CDR3 has 15 residues. With 0 bases clipped from V and 2 bases from J, the junction kept 1 base outside the gene matches. CDR1 is SGHTA and CDR2 is FQGTGA in the germline V gene. CDR3 protein: CASSLTGGATDTQYF. The CDR3 bases are TGTGCCAGCAGCTTAACCGGGGGGGCCACAGATACGCAGTATTTT.

The rearrangement uses TRBV19 and TRBJ2-1; 7 nucleotides align to TRBD2. The V segment lost 4 bases and the J segment 2 bases; nucleotides outside the gene matches: 2. From germline, CDR1 is LNHDA and CDR2 SQIVND (reference sequence). This CDR3 has 14 amino acids. The DNA for the CDR3 is TGTGCCAGTAGTACTAGCGGCCCCTACAATGAGCAGTTCTTC. Its protein is CASSTSGPYNEQFF.